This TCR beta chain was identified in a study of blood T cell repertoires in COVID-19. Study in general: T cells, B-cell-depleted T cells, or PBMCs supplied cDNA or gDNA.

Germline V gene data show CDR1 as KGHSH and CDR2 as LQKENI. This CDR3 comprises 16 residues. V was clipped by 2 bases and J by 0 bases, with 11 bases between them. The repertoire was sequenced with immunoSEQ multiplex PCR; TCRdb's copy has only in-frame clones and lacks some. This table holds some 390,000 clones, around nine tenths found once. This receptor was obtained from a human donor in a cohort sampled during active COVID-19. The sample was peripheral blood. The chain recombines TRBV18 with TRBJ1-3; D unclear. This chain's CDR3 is CASSPMTASSGNTIYF. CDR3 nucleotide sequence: TGTGCCAGCTCACCAATGACCGCTAGCTCTGGAAACACCATATATTTT. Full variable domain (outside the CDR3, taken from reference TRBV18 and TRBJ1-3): NAGVMQNPRHLVRRRGQEARLRCSPMKGHSHVYWYRQLPEEGLKFMVYLQKENIIDESGMPKERFSAEFPKEGPSILRIQQVVRGDSAAYFCASSPMTASSGNTIYFGEGSWLTVV.